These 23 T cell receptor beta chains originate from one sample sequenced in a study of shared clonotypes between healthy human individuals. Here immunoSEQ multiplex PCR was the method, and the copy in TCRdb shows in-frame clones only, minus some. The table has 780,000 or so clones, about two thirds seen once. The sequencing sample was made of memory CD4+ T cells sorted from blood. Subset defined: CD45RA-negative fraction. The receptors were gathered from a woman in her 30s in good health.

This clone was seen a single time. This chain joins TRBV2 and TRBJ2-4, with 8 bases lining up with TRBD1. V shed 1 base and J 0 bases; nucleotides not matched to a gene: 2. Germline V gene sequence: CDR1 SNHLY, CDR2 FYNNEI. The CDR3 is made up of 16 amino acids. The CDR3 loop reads CASSEDRGSAKNIQYF. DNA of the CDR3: TGTGCCAGCAGTGAAGACAGGGGGTCAGCCAAAAACATTCAGTACTTC.

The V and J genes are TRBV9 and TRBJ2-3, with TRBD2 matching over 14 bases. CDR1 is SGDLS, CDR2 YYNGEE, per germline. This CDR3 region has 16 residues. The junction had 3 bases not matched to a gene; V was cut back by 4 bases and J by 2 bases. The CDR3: CASSKTSGRDTDTQYF. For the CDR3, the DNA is TGTGCCAGCAGCAAGACTAGCGGGAGGGACACAGATACGCAGTATTTT.

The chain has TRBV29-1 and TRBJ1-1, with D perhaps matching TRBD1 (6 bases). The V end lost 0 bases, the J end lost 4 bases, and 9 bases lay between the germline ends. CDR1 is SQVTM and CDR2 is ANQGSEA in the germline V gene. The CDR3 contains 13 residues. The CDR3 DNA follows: TGCAGCGTTGAAGACGGGGGGGCCACTGAAGCTTTCTTT. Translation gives CSVEDGGATEAFF.

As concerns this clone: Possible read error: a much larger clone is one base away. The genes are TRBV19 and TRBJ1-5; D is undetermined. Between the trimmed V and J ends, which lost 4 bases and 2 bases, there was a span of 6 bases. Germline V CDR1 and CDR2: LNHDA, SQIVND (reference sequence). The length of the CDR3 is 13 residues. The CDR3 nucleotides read TGTGCCAGTAGTAGGATGGGCAATCAGCCCCAGCATTTT. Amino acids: CASSRMGNQPQHF.

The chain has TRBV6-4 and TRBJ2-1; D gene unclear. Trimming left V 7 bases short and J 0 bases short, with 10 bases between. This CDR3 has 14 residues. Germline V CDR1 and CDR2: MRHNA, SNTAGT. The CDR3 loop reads CASKVDGSYNEQFF. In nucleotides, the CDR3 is TGTGCCAGCAAAGTGGACGGCTCCTACAATGAGCAGTTCTTC.

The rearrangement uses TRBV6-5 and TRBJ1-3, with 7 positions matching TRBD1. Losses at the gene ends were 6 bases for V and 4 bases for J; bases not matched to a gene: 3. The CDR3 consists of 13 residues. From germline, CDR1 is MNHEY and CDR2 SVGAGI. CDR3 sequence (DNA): TGTGCCAGCAGACGGACAGGAGGAAACACCATATATTTT. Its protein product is CASRRTGGNTIYF.

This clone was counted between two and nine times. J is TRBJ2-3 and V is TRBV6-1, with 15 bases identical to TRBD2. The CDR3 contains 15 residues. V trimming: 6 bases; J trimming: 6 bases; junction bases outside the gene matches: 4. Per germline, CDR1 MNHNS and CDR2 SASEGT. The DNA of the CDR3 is TGTGCCAGCAGAACTGGACTAGCGGGAGGGGATACGCAGTATTTT. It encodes CASRTGLAGGDTQYF.

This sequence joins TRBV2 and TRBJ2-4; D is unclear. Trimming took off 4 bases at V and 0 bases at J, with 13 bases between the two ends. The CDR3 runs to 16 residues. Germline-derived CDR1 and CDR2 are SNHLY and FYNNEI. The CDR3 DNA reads TGTGCCAGCAGTGCGAGCAGCCCACGAGCCAAAAACATTCAGTACTTC. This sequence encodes CASSASSPRAKNIQYF.

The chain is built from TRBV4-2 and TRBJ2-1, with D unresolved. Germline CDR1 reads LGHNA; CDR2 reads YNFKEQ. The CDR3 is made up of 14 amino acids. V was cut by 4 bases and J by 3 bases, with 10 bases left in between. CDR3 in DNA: TGTGCCAGCAGCCCAAGTAGTAACTACAATGAGCAGTTCTTC. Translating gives CASSPSSNYNEQFF.

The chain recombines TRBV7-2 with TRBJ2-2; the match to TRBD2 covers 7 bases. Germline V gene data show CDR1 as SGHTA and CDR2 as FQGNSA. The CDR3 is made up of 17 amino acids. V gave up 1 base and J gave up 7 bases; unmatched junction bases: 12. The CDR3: CASSLGVAGVGSGELFF. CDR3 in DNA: TGTGCCAGCAGCTTAGGCGTGGCGGGAGTCGGTAGCGGGGAGCTGTTTTTT.

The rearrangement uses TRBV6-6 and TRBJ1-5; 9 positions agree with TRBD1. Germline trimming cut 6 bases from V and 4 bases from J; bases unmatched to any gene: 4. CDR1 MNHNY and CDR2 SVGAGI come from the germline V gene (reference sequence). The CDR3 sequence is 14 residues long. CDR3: CASRSTGGNQPQHF. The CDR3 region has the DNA TGTGCCAGCAGGTCGACAGGGGGGAATCAGCCCCAGCATTTT.

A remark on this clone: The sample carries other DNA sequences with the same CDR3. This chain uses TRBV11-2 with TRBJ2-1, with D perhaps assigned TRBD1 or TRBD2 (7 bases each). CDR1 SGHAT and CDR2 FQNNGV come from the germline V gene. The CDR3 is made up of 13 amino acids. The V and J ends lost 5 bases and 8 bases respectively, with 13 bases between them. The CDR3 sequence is CASSGGGGDEQFF. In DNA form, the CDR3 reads TGTGCCAGCAGCGGGGGAGGGGGCGATGAGCAGTTCTTC.

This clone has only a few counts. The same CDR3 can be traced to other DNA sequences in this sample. Here the CDR3 reads CASSQGPGGVETQYF. CDR3 bases: TGCGCCAGCAGCCAAGGGCCAGGGGGTGTTGAGACCCAGTACTTC. V is TRBV4-1 and J is TRBJ2-5; 7 nucleotides match TRBD1. The J segment lost 5 bases and the V segment lost 1 base, leaving 7 bases of the junction unmatched. CDR3 length: 15 amino acids. Germline V gives CDR1 MGHRA, CDR2 YSYEKL.

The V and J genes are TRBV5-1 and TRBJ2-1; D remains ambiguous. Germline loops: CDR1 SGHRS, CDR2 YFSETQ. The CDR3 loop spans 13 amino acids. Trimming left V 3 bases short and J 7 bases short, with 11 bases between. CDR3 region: CASSSTGYNEQFF. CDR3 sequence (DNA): TGCGCCAGCAGCTCGACTGGTTATAATGAGCAGTTCTTC.

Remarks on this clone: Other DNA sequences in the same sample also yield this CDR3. As DNA, the CDR3 is TGTGCCAGCAGTTACTCAACAGGCCTTAATGAAAAACTGTTTTTT. Its translation: CASSYSTGLNEKLFF. The chain uses TRBV6-5 and TRBJ1-4; D is possibly TRBD1 (5 bases). The CDR3 covers 15 residues. Trimming took 0 bases from V and 4 from J, leaving 9 bases between them. Per germline, CDR1 MNHEY and CDR2 SVGAGI.

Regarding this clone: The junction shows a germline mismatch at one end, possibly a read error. In DNA, the CDR3 is TGTGCCAGCAGTCCCACGACCCGTGGCTACACCTTC. The encoded protein is CASSPTTRGYTF. V gene TRBV10-3 combines with J gene TRBJ1-2; no firm D call. The CDR3 sequence is 12 residues long. CDR1 is ENHRY and CDR2 is SYGVKD in the germline V gene.

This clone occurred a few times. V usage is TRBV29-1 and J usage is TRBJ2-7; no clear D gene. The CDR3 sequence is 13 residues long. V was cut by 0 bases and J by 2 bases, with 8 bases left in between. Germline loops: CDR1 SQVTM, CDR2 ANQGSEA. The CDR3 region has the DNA TGCAGCGTTGAAGACACAGTGACCTACGAGCAGTACTTC. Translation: CSVEDTVTYEQYF.

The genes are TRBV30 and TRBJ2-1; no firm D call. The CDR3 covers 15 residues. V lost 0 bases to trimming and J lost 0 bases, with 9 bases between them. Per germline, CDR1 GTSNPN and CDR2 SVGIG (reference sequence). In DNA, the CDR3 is TGTGCCTGGAGTGTGGTATATAGCTCCTACAATGAGCAGTTCTTC. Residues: CAWSVVYSSYNEQFF.

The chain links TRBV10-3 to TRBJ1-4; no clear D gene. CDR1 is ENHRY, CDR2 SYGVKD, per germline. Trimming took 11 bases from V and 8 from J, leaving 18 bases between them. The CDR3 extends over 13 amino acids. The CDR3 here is CAAGRGGLEKLFF. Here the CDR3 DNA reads TGTGCCGCTGGACGCGGTGGATTGGAAAAACTGTTTTTT.

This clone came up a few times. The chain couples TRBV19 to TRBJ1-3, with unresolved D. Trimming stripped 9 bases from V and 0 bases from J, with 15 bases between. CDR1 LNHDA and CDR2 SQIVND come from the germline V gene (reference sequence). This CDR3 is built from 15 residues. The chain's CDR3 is CASAAGLDSGNTIYF. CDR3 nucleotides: TGTGCCAGCGCGGCGGGCCTTGACTCTGGAAACACCATATATTTT.

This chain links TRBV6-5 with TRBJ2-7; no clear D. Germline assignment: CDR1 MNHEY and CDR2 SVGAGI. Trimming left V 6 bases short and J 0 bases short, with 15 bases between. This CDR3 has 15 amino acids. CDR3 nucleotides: TGTGCCAGCAGCTCCACGGGTCTCCACTCCTACGAGCAGTACTTC. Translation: CASSSTGLHSYEQYF.

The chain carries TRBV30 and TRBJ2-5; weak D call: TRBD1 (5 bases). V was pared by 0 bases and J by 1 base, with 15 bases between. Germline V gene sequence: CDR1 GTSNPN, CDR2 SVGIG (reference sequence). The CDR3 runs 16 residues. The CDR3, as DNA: TGTGCCTGGAGTGTACCGAGGACATGGGCCCAAGAGACCCAGTACTTC. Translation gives CAWSVPRTWAQETQYF.

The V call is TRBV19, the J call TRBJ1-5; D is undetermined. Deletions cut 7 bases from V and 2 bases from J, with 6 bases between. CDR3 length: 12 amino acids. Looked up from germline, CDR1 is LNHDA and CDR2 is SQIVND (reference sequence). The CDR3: CASNLRNQPQHF. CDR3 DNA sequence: TGTGCCAGTAACCTCCGCAATCAGCCCCAGCATTTT.